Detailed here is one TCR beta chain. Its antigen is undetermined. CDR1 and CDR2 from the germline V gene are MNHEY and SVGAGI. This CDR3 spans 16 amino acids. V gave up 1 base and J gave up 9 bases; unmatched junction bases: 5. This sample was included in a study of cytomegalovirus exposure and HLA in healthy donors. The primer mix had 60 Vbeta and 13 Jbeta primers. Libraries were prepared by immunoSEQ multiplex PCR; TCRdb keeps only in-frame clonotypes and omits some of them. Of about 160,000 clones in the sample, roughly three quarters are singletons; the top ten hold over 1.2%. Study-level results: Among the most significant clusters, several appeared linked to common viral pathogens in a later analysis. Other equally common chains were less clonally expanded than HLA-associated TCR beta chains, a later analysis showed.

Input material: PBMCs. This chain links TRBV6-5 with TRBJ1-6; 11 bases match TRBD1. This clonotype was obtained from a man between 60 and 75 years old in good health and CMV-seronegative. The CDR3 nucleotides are TGTGCCAGCAGTTACTTCGGGGACAGGGGGAGTTCACCCCTCCACTTT. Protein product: CASSYFGDRGSSPLHF.